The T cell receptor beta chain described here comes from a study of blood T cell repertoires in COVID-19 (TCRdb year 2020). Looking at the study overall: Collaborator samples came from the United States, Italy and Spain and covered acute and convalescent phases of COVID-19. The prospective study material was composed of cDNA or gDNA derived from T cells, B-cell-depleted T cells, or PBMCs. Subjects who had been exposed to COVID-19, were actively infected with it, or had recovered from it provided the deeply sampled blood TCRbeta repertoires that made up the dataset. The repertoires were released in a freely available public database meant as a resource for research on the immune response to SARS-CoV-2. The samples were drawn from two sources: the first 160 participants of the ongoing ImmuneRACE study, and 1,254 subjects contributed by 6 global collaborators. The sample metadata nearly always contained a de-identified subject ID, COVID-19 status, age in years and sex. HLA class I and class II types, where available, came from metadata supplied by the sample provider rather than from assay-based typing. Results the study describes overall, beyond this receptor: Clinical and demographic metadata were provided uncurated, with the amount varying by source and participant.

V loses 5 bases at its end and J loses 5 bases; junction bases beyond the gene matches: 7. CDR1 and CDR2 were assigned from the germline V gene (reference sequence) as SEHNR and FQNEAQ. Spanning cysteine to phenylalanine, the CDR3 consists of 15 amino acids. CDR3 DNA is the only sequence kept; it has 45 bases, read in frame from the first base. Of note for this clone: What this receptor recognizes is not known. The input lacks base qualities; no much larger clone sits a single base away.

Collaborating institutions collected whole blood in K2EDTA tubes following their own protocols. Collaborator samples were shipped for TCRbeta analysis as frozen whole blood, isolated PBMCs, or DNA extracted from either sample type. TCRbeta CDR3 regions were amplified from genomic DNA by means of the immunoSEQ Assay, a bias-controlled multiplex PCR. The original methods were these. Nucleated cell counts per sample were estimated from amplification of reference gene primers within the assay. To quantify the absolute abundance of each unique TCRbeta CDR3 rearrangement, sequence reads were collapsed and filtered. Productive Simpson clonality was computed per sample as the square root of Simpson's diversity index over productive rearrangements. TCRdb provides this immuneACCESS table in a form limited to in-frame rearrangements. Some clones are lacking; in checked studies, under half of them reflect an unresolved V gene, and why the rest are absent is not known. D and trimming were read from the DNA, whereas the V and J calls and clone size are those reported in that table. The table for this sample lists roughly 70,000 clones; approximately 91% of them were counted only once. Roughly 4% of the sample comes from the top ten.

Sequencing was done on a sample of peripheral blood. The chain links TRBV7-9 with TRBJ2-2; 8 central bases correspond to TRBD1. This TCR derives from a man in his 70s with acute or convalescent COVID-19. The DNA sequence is TGTGCCAGCAGCCGGGGACAGGTTGGGACCGGGGAGCTGTTTTTT. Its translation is CASSRGQVGTGELFF.